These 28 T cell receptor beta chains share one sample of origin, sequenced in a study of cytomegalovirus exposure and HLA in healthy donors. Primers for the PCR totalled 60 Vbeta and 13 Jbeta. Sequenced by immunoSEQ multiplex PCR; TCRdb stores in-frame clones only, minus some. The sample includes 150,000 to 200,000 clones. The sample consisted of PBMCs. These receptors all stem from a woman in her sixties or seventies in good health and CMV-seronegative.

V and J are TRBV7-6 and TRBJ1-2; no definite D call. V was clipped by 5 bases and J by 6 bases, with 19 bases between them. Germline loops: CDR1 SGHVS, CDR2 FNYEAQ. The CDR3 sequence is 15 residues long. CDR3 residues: CASSLQADQPHGYTF. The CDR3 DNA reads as TGTGCCAGCAGCCTTCAGGCAGACCAACCCCATGGCTACACCTTC.

This chain's CDR3 is CASSSISGRASADTQYF. Here the CDR3 DNA reads TGTGCCAGCAGCTCGATTAGCGGGAGGGCTTCCGCAGATACGCAGTATTTT. J is TRBJ2-3 and V is TRBV7-3; 11 positions match TRBD2. The germline V gene has CDR1 SGHTA and CDR2 FQGTGA. This CDR3 contains 17 residues. J lost 4 bases, V lost 4 bases, and 10 bases had no gene match.

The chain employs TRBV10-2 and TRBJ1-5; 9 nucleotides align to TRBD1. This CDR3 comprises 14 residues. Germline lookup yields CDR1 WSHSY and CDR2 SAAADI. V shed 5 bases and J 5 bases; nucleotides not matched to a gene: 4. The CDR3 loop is CASSYRGRDQPQHF. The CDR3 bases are TGCGCCAGCAGTTACAGGGGGCGAGATCAGCCCCAGCATTTT.

For the CDR3, the DNA is TGTGCCAGTAGTGTCTTAGGAAACACCATATATTTT. Protein sequence: CASSVLGNTIYF. V is TRBV19 and J is TRBJ1-3; D is unresolved. Trimming left V 5 bases short and J 4 bases short, with 6 bases between. Germline loops: CDR1 LNHDA, CDR2 SQIVND (reference sequence). This CDR3 spans 12 amino acids. The variable domain in full, completed from reference TRBV19 and TRBJ1-3, reads DGGITQSPKYLFRKEGQNVTLSCEQNLNHDAMYWYRQDPGQGLRLIYYSQIVNDFQKGDIAEGYSVSREKKESFPLTVTSAQKNPTAFYLCASSVLGNTIYFGEGSWLTVV.

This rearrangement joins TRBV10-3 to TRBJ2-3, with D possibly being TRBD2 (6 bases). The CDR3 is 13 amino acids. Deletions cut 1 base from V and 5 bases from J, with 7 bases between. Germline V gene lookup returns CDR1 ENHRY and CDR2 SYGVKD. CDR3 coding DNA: TGTGCCATCAGTGAGTTGGAGGGAGATACGCAGTATTTT. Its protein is CAISELEGDTQYF.

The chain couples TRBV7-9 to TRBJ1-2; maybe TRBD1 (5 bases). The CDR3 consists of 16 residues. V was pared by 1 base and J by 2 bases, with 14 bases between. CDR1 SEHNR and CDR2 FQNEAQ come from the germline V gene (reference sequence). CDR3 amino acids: CASSLVGGGANYGYTF. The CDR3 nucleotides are TGTGCCAGCAGCTTAGTAGGAGGAGGGGCCAACTATGGCTACACCTTC. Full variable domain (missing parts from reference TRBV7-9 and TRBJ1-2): DTGVSQNPRHKITKRGQNVTFRCDPISEHNRLYWYRQTLGQGPEFLTYFQNEAQLEKSRLLSDRFSAERPKGSFSTLEIQRTEQGDSAMYLCASSLVGGGANYGYTFGSGTRLTVV.

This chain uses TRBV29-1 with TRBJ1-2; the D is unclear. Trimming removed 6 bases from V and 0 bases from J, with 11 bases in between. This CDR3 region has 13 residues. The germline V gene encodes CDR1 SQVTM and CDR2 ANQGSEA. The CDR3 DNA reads TGCAGCGTCCCAAGAACTGCTAACTATGGCTACACCTTC. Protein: CSVPRTANYGYTF. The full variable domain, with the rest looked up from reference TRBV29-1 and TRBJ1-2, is SAVISQKPSRDICQRGTSLTIQCQVDSQVTMMFWYRQQPGQSLTLIATANQGSEATYESGFVIDKFPISRPNLTFSTLTVSNMSPEDSSIYLCSVPRTANYGYTFGSGTRLTVV.

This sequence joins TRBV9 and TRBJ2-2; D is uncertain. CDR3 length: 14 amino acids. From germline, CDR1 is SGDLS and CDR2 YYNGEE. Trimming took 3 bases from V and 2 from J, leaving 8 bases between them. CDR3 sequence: CASSARHNTGELFF. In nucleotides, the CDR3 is TGTGCCAGCAGCGCCAGACACAACACCGGGGAGCTGTTTTTT.

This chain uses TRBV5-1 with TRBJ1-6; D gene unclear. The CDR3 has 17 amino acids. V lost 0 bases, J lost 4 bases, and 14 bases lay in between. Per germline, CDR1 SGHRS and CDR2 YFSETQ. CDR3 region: CASSLEPGGPYNSPLHF. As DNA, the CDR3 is TGCGCCAGCAGCTTGGAGCCCGGTGGTCCTTATAATTCACCCCTCCACTTT.

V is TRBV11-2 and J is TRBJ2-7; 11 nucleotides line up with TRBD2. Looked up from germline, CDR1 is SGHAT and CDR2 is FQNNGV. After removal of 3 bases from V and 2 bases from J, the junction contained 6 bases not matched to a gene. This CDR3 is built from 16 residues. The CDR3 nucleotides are TGTGCCAGCAGCTTCCTCGGGACTAGCGGTACCTACGAGCAGTACTTC. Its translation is CASSFLGTSGTYEQYF.

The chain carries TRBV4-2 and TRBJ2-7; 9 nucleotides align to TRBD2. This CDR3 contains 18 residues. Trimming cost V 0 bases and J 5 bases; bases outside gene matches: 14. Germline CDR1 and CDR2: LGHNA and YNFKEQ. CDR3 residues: CASSQDPSGGSLVNEQYF. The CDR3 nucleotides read TGTGCCAGCAGCCAAGATCCGAGCGGGGGGTCGCTCGTTAACGAGCAGTACTTC.

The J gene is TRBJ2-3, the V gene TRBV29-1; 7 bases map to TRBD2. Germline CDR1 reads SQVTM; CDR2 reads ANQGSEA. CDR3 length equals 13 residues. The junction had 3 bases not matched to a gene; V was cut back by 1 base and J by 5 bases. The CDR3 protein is CSVEAGGVDTQYF. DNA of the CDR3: TGCAGCGTTGAAGCGGGGGGTGTAGATACGCAGTATTTT.

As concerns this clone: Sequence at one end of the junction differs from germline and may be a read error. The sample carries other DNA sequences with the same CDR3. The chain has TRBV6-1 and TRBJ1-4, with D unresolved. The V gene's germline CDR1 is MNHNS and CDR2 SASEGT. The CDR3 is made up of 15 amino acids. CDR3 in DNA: TGTGCCAGCAGTGAAGGCGGGTTCACTAATGAAAAGCTGTTTTTT. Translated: CASSEGGFTNEKLFF.

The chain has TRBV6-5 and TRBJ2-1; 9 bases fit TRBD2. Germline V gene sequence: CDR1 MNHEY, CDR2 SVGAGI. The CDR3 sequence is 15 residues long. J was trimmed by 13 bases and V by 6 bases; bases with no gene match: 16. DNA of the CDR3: TGTGCCAGCAGCACCCCTACGGGCGGGGGGGTTTTTCAGTTCTTC. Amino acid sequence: CASSTPTGGGVFQFF.

The CDR3 is CASSFTDSYEQYF. Written as DNA, the CDR3 is TGTGCCAGCAGTTTCACAGACTCCTACGAGCAGTACTTC. The chain links TRBV25-1 to TRBJ2-7; no reliable D call. Trimming cost V 5 bases and J 0 bases, with 8 bases left between them. The CDR3 is made up of 13 amino acids. Germline V gives CDR1 MGHDK, CDR2 SYGVNS.

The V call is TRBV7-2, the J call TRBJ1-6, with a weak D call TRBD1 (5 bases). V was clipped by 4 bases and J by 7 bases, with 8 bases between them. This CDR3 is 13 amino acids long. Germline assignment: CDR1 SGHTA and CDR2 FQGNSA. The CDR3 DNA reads TGTGCCAGCAGCTCAAACAGGAATTCACCCCTCCACTTT. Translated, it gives CASSSNRNSPLHF.

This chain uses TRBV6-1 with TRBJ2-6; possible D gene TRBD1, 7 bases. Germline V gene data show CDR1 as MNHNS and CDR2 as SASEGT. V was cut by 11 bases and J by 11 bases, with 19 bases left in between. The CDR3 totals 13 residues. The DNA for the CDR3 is TGTGCCGAAGGGCAGGGGGGATCACACGTCCTGACTTTC. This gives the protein CAEGQGGSHVLTF.

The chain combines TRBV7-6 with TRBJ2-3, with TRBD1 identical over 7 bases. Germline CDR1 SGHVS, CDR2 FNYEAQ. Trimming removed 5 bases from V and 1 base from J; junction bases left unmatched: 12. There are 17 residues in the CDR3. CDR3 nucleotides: TGTGCCAGCAGCCCAGGGGACAGAGCCTTCCGCACAGATACGCAGTATTTT. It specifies CASSPGDRAFRTDTQYF. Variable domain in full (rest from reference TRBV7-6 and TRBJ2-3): GAGVSQSPRYKVTKRGQDVALRCDPISGHVSLYWYRQALGQGPEFLTYFNYEAQQDKSGLPNDRFSAERPEGSISTLTIQRTEQRDSAMYRCASSPGDRAFRTDTQYFGPGTRLTVL.

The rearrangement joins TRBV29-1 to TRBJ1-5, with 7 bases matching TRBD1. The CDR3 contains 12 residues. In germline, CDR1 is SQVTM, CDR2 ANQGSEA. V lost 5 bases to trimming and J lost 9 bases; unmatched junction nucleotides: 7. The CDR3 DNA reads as TGCAGCGTTAGACAGGGCTTGAGGCCCCAGCATTTT. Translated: CSVRQGLRPQHF.

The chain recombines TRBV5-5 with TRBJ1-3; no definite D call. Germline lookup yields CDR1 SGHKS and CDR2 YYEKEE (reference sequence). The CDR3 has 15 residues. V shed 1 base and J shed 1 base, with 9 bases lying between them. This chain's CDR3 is CASSLIGKSGNTIYF. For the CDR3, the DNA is TGTGCCAGCAGCTTGATCGGGAAGTCTGGAAACACCATATATTTT.

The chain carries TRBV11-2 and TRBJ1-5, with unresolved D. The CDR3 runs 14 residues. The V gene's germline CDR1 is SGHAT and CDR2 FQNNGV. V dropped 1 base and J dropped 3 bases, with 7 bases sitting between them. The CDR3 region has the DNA TGTGCCAGCAGCTTAGGACACCTCAATCAGCCCCAGCATTTT. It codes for CASSLGHLNQPQHF.

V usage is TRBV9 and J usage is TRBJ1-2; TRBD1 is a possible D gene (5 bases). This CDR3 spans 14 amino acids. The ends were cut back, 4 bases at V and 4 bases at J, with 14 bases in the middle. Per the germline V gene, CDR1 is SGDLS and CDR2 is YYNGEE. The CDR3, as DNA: TGTGCCAGCAGCTCACGACCGGGGGGCTATGGCTACACCTTC. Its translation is CASSSRPGGYGYTF.

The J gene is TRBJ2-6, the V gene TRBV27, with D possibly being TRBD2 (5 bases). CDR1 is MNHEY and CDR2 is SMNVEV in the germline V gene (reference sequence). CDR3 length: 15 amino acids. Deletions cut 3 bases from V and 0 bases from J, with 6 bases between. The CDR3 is CASSFGGSGANVLTF. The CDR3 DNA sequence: TGTGCCAGCAGTTTCGGAGGCTCTGGGGCCAACGTCCTGACTTTC.

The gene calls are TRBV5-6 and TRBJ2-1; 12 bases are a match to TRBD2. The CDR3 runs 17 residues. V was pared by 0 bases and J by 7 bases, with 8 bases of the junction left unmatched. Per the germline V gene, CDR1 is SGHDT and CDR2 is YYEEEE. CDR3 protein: CASSLAGASGGGNEQFF. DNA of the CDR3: TGTGCCAGCAGCTTGGCCGGGGCTAGCGGGGGGGGGAATGAGCAGTTCTTC.

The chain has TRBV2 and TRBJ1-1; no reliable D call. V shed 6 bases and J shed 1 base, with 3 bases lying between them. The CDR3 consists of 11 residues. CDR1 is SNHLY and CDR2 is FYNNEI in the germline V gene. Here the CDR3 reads CASSKNTEAFF. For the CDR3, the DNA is TGTGCCAGCAGCAAGAACACTGAAGCTTTCTTT.

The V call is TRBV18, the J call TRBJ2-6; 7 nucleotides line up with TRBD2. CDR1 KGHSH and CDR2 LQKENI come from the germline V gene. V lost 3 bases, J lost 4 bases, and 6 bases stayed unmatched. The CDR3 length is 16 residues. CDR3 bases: TGTGCCAGCTCACCTTCGGGGGGAACCGGGGCCAACGTCCTGACTTTC. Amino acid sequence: CASSPSGGTGANVLTF.

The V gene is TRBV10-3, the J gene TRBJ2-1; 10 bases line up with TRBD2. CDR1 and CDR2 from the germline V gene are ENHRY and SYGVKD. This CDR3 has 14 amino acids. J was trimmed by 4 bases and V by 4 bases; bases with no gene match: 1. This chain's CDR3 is CAISVLAGYNEQFF. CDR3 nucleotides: TGTGCCATCAGTGTACTAGCGGGGTACAATGAGCAGTTCTTC.

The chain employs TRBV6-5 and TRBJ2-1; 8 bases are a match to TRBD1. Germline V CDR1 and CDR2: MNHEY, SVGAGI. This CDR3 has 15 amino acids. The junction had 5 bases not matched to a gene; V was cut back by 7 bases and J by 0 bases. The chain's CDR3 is CASTTTGGSYNEQFF. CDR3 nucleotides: TGTGCCAGCACTACTACAGGGGGCTCCTACAATGAGCAGTTCTTC.